The rows below give T cell receptor beta chains drawn from one sample of a study of cytomegalovirus exposure and HLA in healthy donors. Data came from immunoSEQ multiplex PCR; TCRdb stores just in-frame clones and leaves some out. This repertoire shows 90,000 to 100,000 clones, roughly 78% found once; its top ten account for roughly 0.71%. The sample taken for sequencing was PBMCs. The receptors derive from a woman aged 55 to 70 in good health and CMV-seronegative. CDR3s include the opening cysteine and the closing phenylalanine or tryptophan. The D gene is left open where the match is weak. Only some rows state a clone size, as once, few, many or a class for expanded clones.

D: TRBD1; V: TRBV15; length: 16; J: TRBJ2-7; size: -; CDR3: CATSIIGPRQGYEQYF; DNA: TGTGCCACCAGCATAATAGGTCCACGACAGGGTTACGAGCAGTACTTC
D: -; V: TRBV9; length: 17; J: TRBJ2-3; size: -; CDR3: CASSVAGQVTSTDTQYF; DNA: TGTGCCAGCAGCGTAGCTGGGCAGGTAACTAGCACAGATACGCAGTATTTT
D: -; V: TRBV18; length: 16; J: TRBJ1-5; size: -; CDR3: CASSLTRGGPNQPQHF; DNA: TGTGCCAGCTCACTCACCCGCGGGGGGCCCAATCAGCCCCAGCATTTT
D: TRBD1; V: TRBV5-8; length: 16; J: TRBJ1-4; size: -; CDR3: CASSQEPGQSDEKLFF; DNA: TGTGCCAGCAGCCAGGAACCGGGACAGTCGGATGAAAAACTGTTTTTT
D: -; V: TRBV9; length: 15; J: TRBJ1-3; size: -; CDR3: CASSVAGTPGNTIYF; DNA: TGTGCCAGCAGCGTCGCAGGTACTCCTGGAAACACCATATATTTT
D: -; V: TRBV4-1; length: 15; J: TRBJ1-1; size: -; CDR3: CASSQDTGRGTEAFF; DNA: TGCGCCAGCAGCCAAGACACGGGCCGGGGCACTGAAGCTTTCTTT
D: -; V: TRBV7-2; length: 14; J: TRBJ2-1; size: -; CDR3: CASSSFRLADEQFF; DNA: TGTGCCAGCAGCTCGTTTAGGCTAGCCGATGAGCAGTTCTTC
D: -; V: TRBV2; length: 15; J: TRBJ1-2; size: -; CDR3: CASSERGGRYYGYTF; DNA: TGTGCCAGCAGTGAAAGGGGAGGCAGATACTATGGCTACACCTTC
D: TRBD1; V: TRBV27; length: 14; J: TRBJ1-4; size: -; CDR3: CASSAADRTEKLFF; DNA: TGTGCCAGCAGTGCCGCGGACAGGACGGAAAAACTGTTTTTT
D: -; V: TRBV6-6; length: 15; J: TRBJ1-5; size: -; CDR3: CASSYGRVSNQPQHF; DNA: TGTGCCAGCAGTTACGGCCGGGTCAGCAATCAGCCCCAGCATTTT
D: -; V: TRBV30; length: 11; J: TRBJ1-2; size: -; CDR3: CAWSSRTDISF; DNA: TGTGCCTGGAGTTCCCGGACAGACATCTCCTTC
D: -; V: TRBV7-2; length: 14; J: TRBJ1-5; size: -; CDR3: CASSFSSGRQPQHF; DNA: TGTGCCAGCAGCTTCTCGAGCGGACGACAGCCCCAGCATTTT
D: TRBD2; V: TRBV6-1; length: 16; J: TRBJ2-3; size: -; CDR3: CASSDLSGRRTDTQYF; DNA: TGTGCCAGCAGTGACCTGAGCGGGAGACGTACAGATACGCAGTATTTT
D: -; V: TRBV5-8; length: 17; J: TRBJ1-5; size: once; CDR3: CASSFMTGLYSNQPQHF; DNA: TGTGCCAGCAGCTTCATGACAGGACTTTATAGCAATCAGCCCCAGCATTTT
D: TRBD2; V: TRBV6-1; length: 15; J: TRBJ2-5; size: -; CDR3: CASRGWRGAKETQYF; DNA: TGTGCCAGCAGGGGGTGGCGGGGGGCGAAAGAGACCCAGTACTTC
D: TRBD2; V: TRBV4-1; length: 16; J: TRBJ2-5; size: -; CDR3: CASSQDGAGGKETQYF; DNA: TGCGCCAGCAGCCAAGATGGAGCGGGGGGAAAAGAGACCCAGTACTTC
D: TRBD1; V: TRBV6-5; length: 13; J: TRBJ2-7; size: -; CDR3: CARVEGARYEQYF; DNA: TGTGCCAGAGTAGAGGGGGCGCGTTACGAGCAGTACTTC
D: TRBD1; V: TRBV5-6; length: 17; J: TRBJ1-5; size: once; CDR3: CASSLSMTGRYNQPQHF; DNA: TGTGCCAGCAGCTTATCAATGACAGGGAGGTACAATCAGCCCCAGCATTTT
D: TRBD1; V: TRBV30; length: 15; J: TRBJ1-6; size: -; CDR3: CAWSVTTGESSPLHF; DNA: TGTGCCTGGAGTGTAACGACAGGGGAGAGTTCACCCCTCCACTTT
D: -; V: TRBV7-2; length: 16; J: TRBJ2-1; size: -; CDR3: CASSFTGRKHYNEQFF; DNA: TGTGCCAGCAGCTTTACCGGGAGAAAACACTACAATGAGCAGTTCTTC
D: TRBD1; V: TRBV19; length: 18; J: TRBJ2-6; size: few; CDR3: CASTPVQGAKSGANVLTF; DNA: TGTGCCAGTACCCCGGTACAGGGGGCGAAATCCGGGGCCAACGTCCTGACTTTC
D: TRBD1; V: TRBV29-1; length: 14; J: TRBJ2-3; size: -; CDR3: CSVRDRGRIDTQYF; DNA: TGCAGCGTGAGGGACAGGGGGCGCATAGATACGCAGTATTTT
D: TRBD1; V: TRBV2; length: 14; J: TRBJ1-2; size: once; CDR3: CASRITGVVYGYTF; DNA: TGTGCCAGCAGAATCACAGGGGTAGTGTATGGCTACACCTTC
D: -; V: TRBV19; length: 13; J: TRBJ1-5; size: -; CDR3: CASSLTANQPQHF; DNA: TGTGCCAGTAGTTTAACAGCCAATCAGCCCCAGCATTTT